This T cell receptor beta chain was sequenced in a study of OX40 agonist ivuxolimab in advanced cancers. Background on the study: Every 2 weeks, patients received ivuxolimab intravenously, dosed at 0.01 to 10 mg/kg.

CDR1 and CDR2 from the germline V gene are SEHNR and FQNEAQ (reference sequence). V lost 6 bases and J lost 8, with 11 bases in between. The CDR3 loop spans 12 amino acids. Clones were sequenced by immunoSEQ multiplex PCR, and TCRdb holds only the in-frame ones, with some missing. The sample contains about 36,000 clones, about 80% of which appear only once. The TCR sequence derives from an adult with an advanced solid tumor such as melanoma, head and neck, liver or kidney cancer. Sample: CD4+ or CD8+ T cells sorted from blood, taken in a trial of the OX40 agonist ivuxolimab. This rearrangement joins TRBV7-9 to TRBJ2-1; D not certain. CDR3 bases: TGTGCCAGCAGACAAACCGGTGATGAGCAGTTCTTC. It is translated as CASRQTGDEQFF.